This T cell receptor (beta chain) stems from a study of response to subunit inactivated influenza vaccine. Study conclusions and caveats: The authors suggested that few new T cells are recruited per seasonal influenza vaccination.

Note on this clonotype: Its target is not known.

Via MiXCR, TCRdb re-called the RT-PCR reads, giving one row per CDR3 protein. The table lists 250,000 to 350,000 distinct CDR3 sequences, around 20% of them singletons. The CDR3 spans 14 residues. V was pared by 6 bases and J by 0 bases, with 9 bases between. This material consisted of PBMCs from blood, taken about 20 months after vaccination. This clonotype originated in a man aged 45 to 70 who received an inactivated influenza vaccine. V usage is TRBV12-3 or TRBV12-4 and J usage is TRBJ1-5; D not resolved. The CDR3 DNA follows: TGTGCCAGCAGAGACACGCATAGCAATCAGCCCCAGCATTTT. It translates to CASRDTHSNQPQHF.